This T cell receptor (beta chain) is drawn from a study of vaccination effects on CD4 cells after COVID-19. Study-level information: Wells each received over 1.5 million PBMC, cultured with around 9.6 IU/ml IL-2 and roughly 9.8 ug/ml peptides.

Findings and limits, study-wide: Pronounced clonal contraction occurred in clones induced by infection and by vaccine late after vaccination.

CD4+ T cells were isolated after around 10 days of culture. Nobody among the vaccine recipients had prior SARS-CoV-2 infection (nucleocapsid antibodies were negative). On days 3 and 7, fresh IL-2 medium replaced half the medium. Produced via immunoSEQ multiplex PCR; TCRdb's table is partial and in-frame only. The sample includes tens of thousands of clones, 60% to 75% of them seen just once. A word on this clone: What it binds is not known.

CDR1 is SGHAT and CDR2 is FQNNGV in the germline V gene. V gave up 5 bases and J gave up 13 bases, with 15 bases separating them. The CDR3 contains 11 residues. The material sequenced was CD4+ T cells from PBMCs cultured without peptide, taken before COVID-19 vaccination. The source is a human donor who received a COVID-19 vaccine. The gene calls are TRBV11-2 and TRBJ2-7, with a weak D call TRBD2 (5 bases). CDR3 coding DNA: TGTGCCAGCAGCCTCGGACCCGAGGGCTACTTC. Its protein is CASSLGPEGYF. Together with reference TRBV11-2 and TRBJ2-7, the CDR3 gives the full variable domain: EAGVAQSPRYKIIEKRQSVAFWCNPISGHATLYWYQQILGQGPKLLIQFQNNGVVDDSQLPKDRFSAERLKGVDSTLKIQPAKLEDSAVYLCASSLGPEGYFGPGTRLTVT.